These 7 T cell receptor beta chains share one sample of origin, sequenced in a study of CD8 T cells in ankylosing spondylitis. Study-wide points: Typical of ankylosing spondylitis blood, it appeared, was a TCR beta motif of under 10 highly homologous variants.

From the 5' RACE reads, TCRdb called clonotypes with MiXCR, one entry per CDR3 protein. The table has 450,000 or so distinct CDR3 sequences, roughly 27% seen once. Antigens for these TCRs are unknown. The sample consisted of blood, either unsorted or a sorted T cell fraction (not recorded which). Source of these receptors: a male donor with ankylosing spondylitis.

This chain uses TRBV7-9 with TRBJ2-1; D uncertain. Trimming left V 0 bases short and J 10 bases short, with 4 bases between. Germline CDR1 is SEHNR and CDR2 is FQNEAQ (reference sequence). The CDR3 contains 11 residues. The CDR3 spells CASSLAPEQFF. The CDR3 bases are TGTGCCAGCAGCTTAGCCCCCGAGCAGTTCTTC.

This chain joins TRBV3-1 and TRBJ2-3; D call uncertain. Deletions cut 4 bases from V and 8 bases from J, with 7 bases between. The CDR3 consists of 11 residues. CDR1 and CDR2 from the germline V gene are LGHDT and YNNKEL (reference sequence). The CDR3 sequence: CASSLSSTQYF. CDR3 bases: TGTGCCAGCAGCCTCTCGAGTACGCAGTATTTT.

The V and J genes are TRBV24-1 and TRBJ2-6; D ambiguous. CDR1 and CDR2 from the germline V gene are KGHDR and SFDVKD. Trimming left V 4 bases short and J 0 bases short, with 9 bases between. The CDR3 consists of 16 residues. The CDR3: CATSDGRGSGANVLTF. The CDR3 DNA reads TGTGCCACCAGTGACGGCCGAGGCTCTGGGGCCAACGTCCTGACTTTC.

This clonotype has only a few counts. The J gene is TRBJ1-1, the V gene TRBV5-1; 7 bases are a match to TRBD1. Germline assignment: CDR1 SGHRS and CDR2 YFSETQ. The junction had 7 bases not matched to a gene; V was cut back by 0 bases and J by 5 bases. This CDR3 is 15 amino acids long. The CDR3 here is CASSLDAGGGTEAFF. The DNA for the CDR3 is TGCGCCAGCAGCTTGGATGCAGGGGGAGGGACTGAAGCTTTCTTT.

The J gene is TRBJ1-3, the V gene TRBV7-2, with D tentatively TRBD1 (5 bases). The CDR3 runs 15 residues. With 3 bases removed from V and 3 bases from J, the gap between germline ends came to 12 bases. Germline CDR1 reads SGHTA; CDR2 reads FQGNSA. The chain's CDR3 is CASSFDSSFGNTIYF. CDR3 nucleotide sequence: TGTGCCAGCAGCTTTGACAGTTCTTTTGGAAACACCATATATTTT.

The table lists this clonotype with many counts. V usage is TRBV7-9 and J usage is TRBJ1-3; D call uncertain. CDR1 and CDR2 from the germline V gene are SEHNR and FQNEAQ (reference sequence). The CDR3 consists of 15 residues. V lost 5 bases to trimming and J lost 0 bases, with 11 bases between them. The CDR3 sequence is CASSPGPSSGNTIYF. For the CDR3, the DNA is TGTGCCAGCAGCCCCGGACCGAGCTCTGGAAACACCATATATTTT. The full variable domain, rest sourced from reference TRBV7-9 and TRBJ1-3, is DTGVSQNPRHKITKRGQNVTFRCDPISEHNRLYWYRQTLGQGPEFLTYFQNEAQLEKSRLLSDRFSAERPKGSFSTLEIQRTEQGDSAMYLCASSPGPSSGNTIYFGEGSWLTVV.

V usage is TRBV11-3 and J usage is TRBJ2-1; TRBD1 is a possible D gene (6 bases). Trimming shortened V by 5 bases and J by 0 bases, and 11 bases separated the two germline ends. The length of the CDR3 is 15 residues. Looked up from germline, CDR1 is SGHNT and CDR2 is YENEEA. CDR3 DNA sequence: TGTGCCAGCAGCGTGGGGACAAGCTCCTACAATGAGCAGTTCTTC. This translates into CASSVGTSSYNEQFF.